Listed below are T cell receptor beta chains from one sample, sequenced in a study of persistence of HIV-infected CD4 T cells. The repertoire was sequenced with immunoSEQ multiplex PCR; TCRdb's copy has only in-frame clones and lacks some. The sample shows approximately 35,000 clones, roughly four fifths of them seen only once. No cognate antigen is known for these TCRs. The source was CD4+ T cells sorted from PBMCs after roughly 17-hour stimulation, collected from a patient who received antiretroviral therapy. These receptors were collected from an adult man with HIV who was CMV-seropositive. Both conserved end residues are part of each CDR3. A D gene is named only where the DNA matches it firmly. Clone size is stated in some rows and not others, as once, few, many or a class when expanded.

DNA: TGTGCCAGTAGTGGGACAGGGGGCTACGAGCAGTACTTC; CDR3: CASSGTGGYEQYF; J: TRBJ2-7; size: NA; V: TRBV19; D: TRBD1
DNA: TGTGCCAGCTCACCCGGACAGGGAGGAACTAATGAAAAACTGTTTTTT; CDR3: CASSPGQGGTNEKLFF; J: TRBJ1-4; size: NA; V: TRBV18; D: TRBD1
DNA: TGTGCCGGCTTGAGGGGGAGCAAAAACATTCAGTACTTC; CDR3: CAGLRGSKNIQYF; J: TRBJ2-4; size: NA; V: TRBV30; D: NA
DNA: TGTGCCAGCAGCCCTGTTGGTTCTCGGGCAGGGTCGAGGAACACTGAAGCTTTCTTT; CDR3: CASSPVGSRAGSRNTEAFF; J: TRBJ1-1; size: NA; V: TRBV9; D: NA
DNA: TGTGCCAGCAGTCTCAGGGGGAACACTGAAGCTTTCTTT; CDR3: CASSLRGNTEAFF; J: TRBJ1-1; size: NA; V: TRBV12-3/TRBV12-4; D: NA
DNA: TGTGCCAGCAGCCCTCAGGGTTGGGCGGTTGACAATGAGCAGTTCTTC; CDR3: CASSPQGWAVDNEQFF; J: TRBJ2-1; size: NA; V: TRBV13; D: NA
DNA: TGTGCCAGCAGCTTTAACGACGGCGGGGCAGGGGGAGATACGCAGTATTTT; CDR3: CASSFNDGGAGGDTQYF; J: TRBJ2-3; size: NA; V: TRBV7-3; D: NA
DNA: TGTGCCAGCAGCTCACTAGCAAGTGAGCAGTTCTTC; CDR3: CASSSLASEQFF; J: TRBJ2-1; size: NA; V: TRBV5-5; D: NA
DNA: TGTGCCACCAGTGACCCGGGACTAGCGGGGGGCAGGGATACGCAGTATTTT; CDR3: CATSDPGLAGGRDTQYF; J: TRBJ2-3; size: once; V: TRBV24-1; D: TRBD2
DNA: TGTGCCAGCAGCTTAGGGGGGGCGCCTAAGTTAGAGCAGTTCTTC; CDR3: CASSLGGAPKLEQFF; J: TRBJ2-1; size: NA; V: TRBV11-3; D: NA
DNA: TGTGCCAGCAGCATAAGACTAGCGGGGGACACAGATACGCAGTATTTT; CDR3: CASSIRLAGDTDTQYF; J: TRBJ2-3; size: few; V: TRBV7-6; D: TRBD2
DNA: TGTGCCAGCAGCTTAGGGCAGGGTGGGCCCCAGCATTTT; CDR3: CASSLGQGGPQHF; J: TRBJ1-5; size: NA; V: TRBV7-2; D: NA
DNA: TGTGCCAGCAGCAAAACAGGGTGGTCTAATGAAAAACTGTTTTTT; CDR3: CASSKTGWSNEKLFF; J: TRBJ1-4; size: NA; V: TRBV9; D: NA
DNA: TGTGCCAGCTCATCTTTTGTAAGGTTGGAGACTGAAGCTTTCTTT; CDR3: CASSSFVRLETEAFF; J: TRBJ1-1; size: NA; V: TRBV18; D: NA
DNA: TGTGCCAGCAGCAAGACTAGCGGGGGGCTTAACACCGGGGAGCTGTTTTTT; CDR3: CASSKTSGGLNTGELFF; J: TRBJ2-2; size: NA; V: TRBV7-8; D: TRBD2
DNA: TGTGCCAGCAGCAGGGTCGTTGGGGAGACCCAGTACTTC; CDR3: CASSRVVGETQYF; J: TRBJ2-5; size: NA; V: TRBV6-4; D: NA
DNA: TGTGCCAGCAGTTACCAAATTACTCCCTTCGGCAATCAGCCCCAGCATTTT; CDR3: CASSYQITPFGNQPQHF; J: TRBJ1-5; size: NA; V: TRBV6-2/TRBV6-3; D: NA
DNA: TGTGCCTGGAGTGTCAAACGGCAGGGCGCATCACCCCTCCACTTT; CDR3: CAWSVKRQGASPLHF; J: TRBJ1-6; size: NA; V: TRBV30; D: NA
DNA: TGTGCCAGCAGCTCCCACCCACAAGAGACCCAGTACTTC; CDR3: CASSSHPQETQYF; J: TRBJ2-5; size: NA; V: TRBV7-2; D: NA
DNA: TGCGCCAGCAGTGAGTCCTGGGTAAGCTCCTACGAGCAGTACTTC; CDR3: CASSESWVSSYEQYF; J: TRBJ2-7; size: NA; V: TRBV10-2; D: NA
DNA: TGTGCCACCGCGGGACAGTCGAACACTGAAGCTTTCTTT; CDR3: CATAGQSNTEAFF; J: TRBJ1-1; size: NA; V: TRBV3-1/TRBV3-2; D: TRBD1
DNA: TGTGCCAGCAGTTCACCACGACAGGGTAACTATGGCTACACCTTC; CDR3: CASSSPRQGNYGYTF; J: TRBJ1-2; size: NA; V: TRBV27; D: TRBD1
DNA: TGTGCCAGCAGCTTTGACCTCGCCGGGACCCTCCACTTT; CDR3: CASSFDLAGTLHF; J: TRBJ1-6; size: NA; V: TRBV5-5; D: NA
DNA: TGTGCCAGCAGCCCCCCGGGACTCCCACAGTATTTT; CDR3: CASSPPGLPQYF; J: TRBJ2-3; size: NA; V: TRBV6-5; D: NA
DNA: TGTGCCAGTAGTATAGTGGGGGCGGGGACCCCCACAGATACGCAGTATTTT; CDR3: CASSIVGAGTPTDTQYF; J: TRBJ2-3; size: NA; V: TRBV19; D: NA
DNA: TGTGCCAGCAGCGTCGGGGCAGGGGGAACAGATACGCAGTATTTT; CDR3: CASSVGAGGTDTQYF; J: TRBJ2-3; size: NA; V: TRBV9; D: TRBD1
DNA: TGTGCCAGCAGGTCCCCGGGACAGGGGTCCCCTGAAGCTTTCTTT; CDR3: CASRSPGQGSPEAFF; J: TRBJ1-1; size: NA; V: TRBV27; D: TRBD1
DNA: TGTGCCATCAGTGAGGTAAGGACAGGGCGGGGCTACACCTTC; CDR3: CAISEVRTGRGYTF; J: TRBJ1-2; size: NA; V: TRBV10-3; D: TRBD1
DNA: TGTGCCAGCAGCCCCCACAGCGTTGCGAACACCGGGGAGCTGTTTTTT; CDR3: CASSPHSVANTGELFF; J: TRBJ2-2; size: NA; V: TRBV7-8; D: NA
DNA: TGTGCCAGCAGCAAAAGGGGACTTCGGGGGTTGAGGAATGGCTACACCTTC; CDR3: CASSKRGLRGLRNGYTF; J: TRBJ1-2; size: NA; V: TRBV21-1; D: NA
DNA: TGTGCCAGTAGTCCCAGGGGGCGAAGATTCCACACCTTC; CDR3: CASSPRGRRFHTF; J: TRBJ1-2; size: NA; V: TRBV19; D: TRBD1
DNA: TGTGCCAGTAGGGGGGTGGGGATTCCGAACACCGGGGAGCTGTTTTTT; CDR3: CASRGVGIPNTGELFF; J: TRBJ2-2; size: NA; V: TRBV19; D: NA
DNA: TGTGCCAGTAGTCCCCGGGACAGGAATAATTCACCCCTCCACTTT; CDR3: CASSPRDRNNSPLHF; J: TRBJ1-6; size: NA; V: TRBV19; D: TRBD1
DNA: TGTGCTAGTAAATCCCCAGGGACGAGGGCTTTCTTT; CDR3: CASKSPGTRAFF; J: TRBJ1-1; size: few; V: TRBV12-5; D: NA
DNA: TGTGCCAGCAGCTTAGAAACAGGGGATCGTGGCTACACCTTC; CDR3: CASSLETGDRGYTF; J: TRBJ1-2; size: NA; V: TRBV7-2; D: TRBD1
DNA: TGTGCCAGCAGCCAAGAAGGAATAGCTGTGGGCTACACCTTC; CDR3: CASSQEGIAVGYTF; J: TRBJ1-2; size: NA; V: TRBV3-1/TRBV3-2; D: NA
DNA: TGTGCCAGCAGCCCCTCGGCTCTAGCGGGGGGGAATGAGCAGTTCTTC; CDR3: CASSPSALAGGNEQFF; J: TRBJ2-1; size: NA; V: TRBV11-3; D: TRBD2
DNA: TGTGCCAGCAGCTTTTACGGCGGGGGGGACTACAATGAGCAGTTCTTC; CDR3: CASSFYGGGDYNEQFF; J: TRBJ2-1; size: NA; V: TRBV5-4; D: TRBD2
DNA: TGTGCCAGCTCACTTGACACCCCGAATACGCAGTATTTT; CDR3: CASSLDTPNTQYF; J: TRBJ2-3; size: NA; V: TRBV18; D: NA
DNA: TGTGCCAGCAGTAGACTAGCGTTAAACACCGGGGAGCTGTTTTTT; CDR3: CASSRLALNTGELFF; J: TRBJ2-2; size: NA; V: TRBV6-1; D: TRBD2
DNA: TGTGCCAGCAGCCCCGGTGGGGGGCCCACAGATACGCAGTATTTT; CDR3: CASSPGGGPTDTQYF; J: TRBJ2-3; size: NA; V: TRBV11-3; D: NA
DNA: TGTGCCAGCACCAACGTTTGGGGCGGCCAGCCCCAGCATTTT; CDR3: CASTNVWGGQPQHF; J: TRBJ1-5; size: NA; V: TRBV7-9; D: NA
DNA: TGTGCCAGCAGTTACTCGAGTGCCGGCCGTAGTACCTACAATGAGCAGTTCTTC; CDR3: CASSYSSAGRSTYNEQFF; J: TRBJ2-1; size: NA; V: TRBV6-2/TRBV6-3; D: NA
DNA: TGTGCCAGCAGAGTCGTAGGAGCAACTGAAGCTTTCTTT; CDR3: CASRVVGATEAFF; J: TRBJ1-1; size: NA; V: TRBV12-3/TRBV12-4; D: NA
DNA: TGTGCCAGCAGCTTAGACGGTTATAATTCACCCCTCCACTTT; CDR3: CASSLDGYNSPLHF; J: TRBJ1-6; size: NA; V: TRBV7-9; D: NA
DNA: TGTGCCAGCAGCTTTAACCGGGACACTGGCACAGATACGCAGTATTTT; CDR3: CASSFNRDTGTDTQYF; J: TRBJ2-3; size: NA; V: TRBV11-3; D: NA
DNA: TGTGCCAGCAGCTTAGAAGCGGGGGGGTTGAATGAGCAGTTCTTC; CDR3: CASSLEAGGLNEQFF; J: TRBJ2-1; size: NA; V: TRBV11-3; D: TRBD2
DNA: TGTGCCAGCAGCCAAGATCTAGGCTACAATGAGCAGTTCTTC; CDR3: CASSQDLGYNEQFF; J: TRBJ2-1; size: NA; V: TRBV4-2; D: NA
DNA: TGTGCCAGCAGTGCCCCCGGGACCTACAATGAGCAGTTCTTC; CDR3: CASSAPGTYNEQFF; J: TRBJ2-1; size: once; V: TRBV25-1; D: NA